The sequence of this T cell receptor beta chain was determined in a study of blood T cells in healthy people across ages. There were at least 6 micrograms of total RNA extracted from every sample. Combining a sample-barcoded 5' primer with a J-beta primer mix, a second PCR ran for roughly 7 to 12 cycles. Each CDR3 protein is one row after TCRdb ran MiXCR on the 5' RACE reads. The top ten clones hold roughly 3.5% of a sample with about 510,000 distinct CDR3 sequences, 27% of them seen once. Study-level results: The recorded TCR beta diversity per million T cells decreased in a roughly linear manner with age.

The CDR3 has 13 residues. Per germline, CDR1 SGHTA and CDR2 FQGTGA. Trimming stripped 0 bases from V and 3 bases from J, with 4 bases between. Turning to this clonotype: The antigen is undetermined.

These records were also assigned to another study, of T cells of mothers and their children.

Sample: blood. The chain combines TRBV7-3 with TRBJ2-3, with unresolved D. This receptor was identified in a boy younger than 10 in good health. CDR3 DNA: TGTGCCAGCAGCTTAACGCCGACAGATACGCAGTATTTT. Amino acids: CASSLTPTDTQYF.